This entry features one T cell receptor beta chain sequence. Its antigen is currently unknown. The CDR3 runs 14 residues. CDR1 is MGHDK, CDR2 SYGVNS, per germline. V was shortened by 4 bases and J by 8 bases, with 18 bases between the two germline ends. cDNA reverse transcribed from extracted RNA served as the sequencing template. Assay: immunoSEQ multiplex PCR; the TCRdb copy retains only in-frame clones and omits some. Here the sample spans 110,000 or so clones, around three fifths being singletons. The data originate from a study of CD8+ T cells in alopecia areata. As for the study in general: Treatment ran 6 to 18 months, with 6 months of follow-up afterward. Study results and caveats: Relative to normal scalp, lesional scalp, especially alopecia totalis/universalis, showed higher clonality. Treatment with tofacitinib significantly lowered scalp clonality and reduced expanded CD8+ clones among the top 100.

Treatment of the sample: oral pan-JAK inhibitor, 5-10 mg twice daily. The input for sequencing was CD4+ T cells sorted from blood, taken at week 24, from a patient treated with tofacitinib. The V and J genes are TRBV25-1 and TRBJ2-7; either TRBD1 or TRBD2 may fit D (5 bases each). The sequence came from a human donor with alopecia areata. The CDR3 DNA reads as TGTGCCAGCAGTGGAGAGTCCGGGTGGGGGAAGCAGTACTTC. This codes for CASSGESGWGKQYF.